The next 6 T cell receptor beta chains were all read from a single sample in a study of OX40 agonist ivuxolimab in advanced cancers. Profiling relied on immunoSEQ multiplex PCR, and the TCRdb table lists in-frame clones only, not all of them. The table has approximately 82,000 clones, approximately 85% seen once. The starting material was CD4+ or CD8+ T cells sorted from blood, obtained in a trial of the OX40 agonist ivuxolimab. These receptors came from an adult with an advanced solid tumor such as melanoma, head and neck, liver or kidney cancer.

This clone was counted a single time. The chain carries TRBV10-1 and TRBJ1-4; no definite D call. The germline CDR1 and CDR2 sequences are WNHNN and SYGVQD (reference sequence). The length of the CDR3 is 13 residues. The V and J ends lost 5 bases and 0 bases respectively, with 4 bases between them. Here the CDR3 reads CASSNPTNEKLFF. CDR3 sequence (DNA): TGCGCCAGCAGTAACCCAACTAATGAAAAACTGTTTTTT.

This sequence joins TRBV19 and TRBJ1-1; tentative D call: TRBD1 (5 bases). Germline V gene lookup returns CDR1 LNHDA and CDR2 SQIVND (reference sequence). V lost 3 bases and J lost 3, with 11 bases in between. There are 14 residues in the CDR3. The CDR3 region has the DNA TGTGCCAGTAGTATGCAGGGTACGTACACTGAAGCTTTCTTT. As protein: CASSMQGTYTEAFF.

The chain joins TRBV30 to TRBJ2-3; no definite D call. The germline gives CDR1 GTSNPN, CDR2 SVGIG (reference sequence). This CDR3 is 11 amino acids long. V was clipped by 6 bases and J by 3 bases, with 7 bases between them. Here the CDR3 reads CACYHTDTQYF. CDR3 DNA: TGTGCCTGTTATCATACAGATACGCAGTATTTT.

The chain carries TRBV5-1 and TRBJ2-3, with 11 bases aligning to TRBD2. Unmatched junction bases numbered 6, after V lost 4 bases and J lost 2 bases. The CDR3 length is 16 residues. Germline V lookup: CDR1 SGHRS, CDR2 YFSETQ. The CDR3 DNA sequence: TGCGCCAGCAGCGCGCTAGCGGGGGGATCCACAGATACGCAGTATTTT. Its translation is CASSALAGGSTDTQYF.

The chain employs TRBV19 and TRBJ1-1; 8 positions agree with TRBD1. The CDR3 sequence is 18 residues long. The junction had 15 bases not matched to a gene; V was cut back by 6 bases and J by 0 bases. Germline loops: CDR1 LNHDA, CDR2 SQIVND (reference sequence). The CDR3 DNA sequence: TGTGCCAGTAGACCGTACTATAGGACAGGGTCGGTGAACACTGAAGCTTTCTTT. Its translation: CASRPYYRTGSVNTEAFF.

The chain combines TRBV2 with TRBJ2-7; 10 nucleotides align to TRBD1. Looked up from germline, CDR1 is SNHLY and CDR2 is FYNNEI. Losses at the gene ends were 4 bases for V and 5 bases for J; bases not matched to a gene: 5. The CDR3 is made up of 14 amino acids. The CDR3 bases are TGTGCCAGCAGTGGACAGGGGGCGGACCACGAGCAGTACTTC. As protein: CASSGQGADHEQYF.